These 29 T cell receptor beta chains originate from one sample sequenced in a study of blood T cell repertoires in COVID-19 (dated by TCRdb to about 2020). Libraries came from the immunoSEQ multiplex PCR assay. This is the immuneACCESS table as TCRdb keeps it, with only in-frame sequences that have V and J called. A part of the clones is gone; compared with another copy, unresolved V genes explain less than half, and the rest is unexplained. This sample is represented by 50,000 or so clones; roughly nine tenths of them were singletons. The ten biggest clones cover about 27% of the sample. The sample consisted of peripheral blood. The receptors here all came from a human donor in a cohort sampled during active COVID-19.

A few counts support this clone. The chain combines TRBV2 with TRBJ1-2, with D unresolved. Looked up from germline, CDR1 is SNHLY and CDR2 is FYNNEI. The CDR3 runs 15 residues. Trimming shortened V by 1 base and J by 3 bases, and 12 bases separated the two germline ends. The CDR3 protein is CASSEGAALDYGYTF. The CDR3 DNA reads TGTGCCAGCAGTGAAGGCGCCGCTCTGGACTATGGCTACACCTTC.

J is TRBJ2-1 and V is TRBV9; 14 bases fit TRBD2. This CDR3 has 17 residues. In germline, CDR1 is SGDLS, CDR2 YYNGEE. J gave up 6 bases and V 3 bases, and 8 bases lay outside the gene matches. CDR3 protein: CASSAGLAGGPLNEQFF. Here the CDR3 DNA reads TGTGCCAGCAGCGCTGGACTAGCGGGGGGTCCCCTCAATGAGCAGTTCTTC.

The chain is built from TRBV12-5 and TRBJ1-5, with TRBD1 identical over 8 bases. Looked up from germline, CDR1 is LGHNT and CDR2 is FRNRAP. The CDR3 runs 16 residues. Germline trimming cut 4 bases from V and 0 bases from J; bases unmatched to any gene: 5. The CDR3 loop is CASGSKTGDSNQPQHF. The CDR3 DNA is TGTGCTAGTGGTTCCAAGACAGGGGATAGCAATCAGCCCCAGCATTTT.

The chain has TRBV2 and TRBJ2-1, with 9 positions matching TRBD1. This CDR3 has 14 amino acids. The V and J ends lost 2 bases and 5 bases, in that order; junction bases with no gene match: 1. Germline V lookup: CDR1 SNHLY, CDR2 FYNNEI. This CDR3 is CASSERTGDNEQFF. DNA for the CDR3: TGTGCCAGCAGTGAAAGGACAGGGGACAATGAGCAGTTCTTC.

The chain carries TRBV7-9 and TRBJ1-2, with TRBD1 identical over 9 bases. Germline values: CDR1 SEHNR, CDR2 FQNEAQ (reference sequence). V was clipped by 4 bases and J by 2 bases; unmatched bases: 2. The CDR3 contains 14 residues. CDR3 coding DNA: TGTGCCAGCAGCTCCGGGACAGGGAACTATGGCTACACCTTC. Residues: CASSSGTGNYGYTF.

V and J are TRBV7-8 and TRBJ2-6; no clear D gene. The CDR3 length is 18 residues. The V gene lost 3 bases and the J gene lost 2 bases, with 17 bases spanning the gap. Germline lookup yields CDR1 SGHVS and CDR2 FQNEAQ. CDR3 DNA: TGTGCCAGCAGCTTTGAGACGGCAGCGAGTACTGGGGCCAACGTCCTGACTTTC. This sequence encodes CASSFETAASTGANVLTF. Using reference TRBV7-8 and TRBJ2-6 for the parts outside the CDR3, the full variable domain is GAGVSQSPRYKVAKRGQDVALRCDPISGHVSLFWYQQALGQGPEFLTYFQNEAQLDKSGLPSDRFFAERPEGSVSTLKIQRTQQEDSAVYLCASSFETAASTGANVLTFGAGSRLTVL.

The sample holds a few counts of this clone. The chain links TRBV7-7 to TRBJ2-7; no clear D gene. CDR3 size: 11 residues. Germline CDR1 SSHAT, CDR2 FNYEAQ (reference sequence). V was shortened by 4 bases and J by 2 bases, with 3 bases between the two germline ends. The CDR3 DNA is TGTGCCAGCAGCTCTGCCTACGAGCAGTACGTC. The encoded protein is CASSSAYEQYV.

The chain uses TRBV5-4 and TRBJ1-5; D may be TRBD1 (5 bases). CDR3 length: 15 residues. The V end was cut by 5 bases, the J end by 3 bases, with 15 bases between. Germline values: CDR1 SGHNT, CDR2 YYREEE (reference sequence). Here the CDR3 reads CASRPTRQFNQPQHF. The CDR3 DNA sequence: TGTGCCAGCAGGCCCACCAGACAGTTCAATCAGCCCCAGCATTTT.

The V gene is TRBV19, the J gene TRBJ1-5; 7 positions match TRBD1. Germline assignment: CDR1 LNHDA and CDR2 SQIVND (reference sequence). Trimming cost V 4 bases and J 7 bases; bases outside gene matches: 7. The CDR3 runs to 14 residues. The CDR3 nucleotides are TGTGCCAGTAGTAATAACAGGGGAGGACAGCCCCAGCATTTT. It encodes CASSNNRGGQPQHF.

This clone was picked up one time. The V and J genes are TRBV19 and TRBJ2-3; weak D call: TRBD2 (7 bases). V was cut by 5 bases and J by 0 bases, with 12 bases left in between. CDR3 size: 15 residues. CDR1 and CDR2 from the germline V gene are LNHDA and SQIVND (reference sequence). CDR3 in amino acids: CASSSKGGSTDTQYF. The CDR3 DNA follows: TGTGCCAGTAGTTCGAAGGGGGGGAGCACAGATACGCAGTATTTT.

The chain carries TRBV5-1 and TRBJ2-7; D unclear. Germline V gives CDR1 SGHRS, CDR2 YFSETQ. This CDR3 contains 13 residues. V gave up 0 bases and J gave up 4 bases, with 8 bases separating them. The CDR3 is CASSLGQKYEQYF. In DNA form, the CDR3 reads TGCGCCAGCAGCTTGGGCCAGAAGTACGAGCAGTACTTC.

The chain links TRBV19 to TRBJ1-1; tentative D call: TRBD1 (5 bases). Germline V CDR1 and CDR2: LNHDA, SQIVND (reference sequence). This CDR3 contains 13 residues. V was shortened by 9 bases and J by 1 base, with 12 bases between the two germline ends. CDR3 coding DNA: TGTGCCAGCTCCAGGGAATGGAACACTGAAGCTTTCTTT. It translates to CASSREWNTEAFF.

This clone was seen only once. In DNA form, the CDR3 reads TGTGCCAGCAGCTTGGGACTAGCGGGCCTCGAGACCCAGTACTTC. Protein product: CASSLGLAGLETQYF. J is TRBJ2-5 and V is TRBV7-2; TRBD2 aligns across 12 bases. The trim removed 3 bases at V and 5 bases at J, leaving 4 bases unmatched. Germline V CDR1 and CDR2: SGHTA, FQGNSA. The CDR3 totals 15 residues.

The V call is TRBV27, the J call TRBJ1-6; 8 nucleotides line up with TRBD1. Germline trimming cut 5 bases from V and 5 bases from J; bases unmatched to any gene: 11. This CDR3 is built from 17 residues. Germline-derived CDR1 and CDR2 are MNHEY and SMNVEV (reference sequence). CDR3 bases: TGTGCCAGCAGTAATCCCGGGCAGGGGGCAAATAATTCACCCCTCCACTTT. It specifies CASSNPGQGANNSPLHF.

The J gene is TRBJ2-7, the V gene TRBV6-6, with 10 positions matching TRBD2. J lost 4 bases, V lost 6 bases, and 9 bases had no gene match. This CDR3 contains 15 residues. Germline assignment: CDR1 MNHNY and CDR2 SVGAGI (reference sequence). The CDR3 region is CASRGGAGGSYEQYV. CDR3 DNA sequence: TGTGCCAGCAGGGGGGGAGCGGGAGGGTCGTACGAGCAGTACGTC.

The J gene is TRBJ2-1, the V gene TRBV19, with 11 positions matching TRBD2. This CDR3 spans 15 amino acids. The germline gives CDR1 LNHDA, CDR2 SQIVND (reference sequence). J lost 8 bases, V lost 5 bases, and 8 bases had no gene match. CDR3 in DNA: TGTGCCAGTAGTCCGATAGCGGGAGGGCAGGATGAGCAGTTCTTC. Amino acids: CASSPIAGGQDEQFF.

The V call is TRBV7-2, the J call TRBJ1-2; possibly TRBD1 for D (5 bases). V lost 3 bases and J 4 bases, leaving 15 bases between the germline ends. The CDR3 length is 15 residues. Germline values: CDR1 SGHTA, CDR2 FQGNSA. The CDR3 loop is CASSFYAGPSYGYTF. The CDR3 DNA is TGTGCCAGCAGCTTTTATGCAGGGCCTAGCTATGGCTACACCTTC.

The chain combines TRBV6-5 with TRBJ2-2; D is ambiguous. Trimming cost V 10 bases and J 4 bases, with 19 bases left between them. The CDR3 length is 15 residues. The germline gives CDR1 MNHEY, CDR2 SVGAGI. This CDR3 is CATTPLRGPTGELFF. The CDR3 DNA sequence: TGTGCCACAACTCCCCTTAGAGGTCCCACCGGGGAGCTGTTTTTT.

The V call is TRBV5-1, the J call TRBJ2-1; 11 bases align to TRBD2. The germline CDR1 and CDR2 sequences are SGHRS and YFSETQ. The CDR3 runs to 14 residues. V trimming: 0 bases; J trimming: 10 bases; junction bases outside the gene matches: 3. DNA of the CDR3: TGCGCCAGCAGCTTGGAACTAGCGGGAGAGGAGCAGTTCTTC. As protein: CASSLELAGEEQFF.

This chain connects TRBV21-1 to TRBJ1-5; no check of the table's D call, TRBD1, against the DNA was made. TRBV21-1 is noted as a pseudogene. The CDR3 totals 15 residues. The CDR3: CASSPRVGPNQPQHF. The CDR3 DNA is TGTGCCAGCAGCCCCAGGGTGGGGCCCAATCAGCCCCAGCATTTT.

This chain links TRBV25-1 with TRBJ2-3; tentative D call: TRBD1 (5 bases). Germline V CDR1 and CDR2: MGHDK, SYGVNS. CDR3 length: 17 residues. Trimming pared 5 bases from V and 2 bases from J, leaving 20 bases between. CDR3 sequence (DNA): TGTGCCAGCAGTATAATAGAAGGTAACAGGTTCACAGATACGCAGTATTTT. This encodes CASSIIEGNRFTDTQYF.

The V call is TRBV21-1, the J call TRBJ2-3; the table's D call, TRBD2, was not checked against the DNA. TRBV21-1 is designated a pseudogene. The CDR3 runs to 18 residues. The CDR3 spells CASSKGRRLAGVWVLEYF. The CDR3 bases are TGTGCCAGCAGCAAAGGGAGGAGGCTAGCGGGAGTCTGGGTCCTGGAATATTTT.

The CDR3 sequence: CASSFRQGRGTDTQYF. In DNA, the CDR3 is TGTGCCAGCAGTTTCAGACAGGGTCGGGGCACAGATACGCAGTATTTT. This rearrangement joins TRBV5-6 to TRBJ2-3, with 7 positions matching TRBD1. This CDR3 is built from 16 residues. Germline V gives CDR1 SGHDT, CDR2 YYEEEE. With 5 bases clipped from V and 1 base from J, the junction kept 10 bases outside the gene matches.

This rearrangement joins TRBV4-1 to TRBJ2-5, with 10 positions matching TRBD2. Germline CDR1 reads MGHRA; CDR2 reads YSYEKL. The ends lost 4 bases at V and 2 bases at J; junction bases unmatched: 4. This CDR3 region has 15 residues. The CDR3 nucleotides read TGCGCCAGCAGCCTGCTAGCGGGGGCACAAGAGACCCAGTACTTC. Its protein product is CASSLLAGAQETQYF.

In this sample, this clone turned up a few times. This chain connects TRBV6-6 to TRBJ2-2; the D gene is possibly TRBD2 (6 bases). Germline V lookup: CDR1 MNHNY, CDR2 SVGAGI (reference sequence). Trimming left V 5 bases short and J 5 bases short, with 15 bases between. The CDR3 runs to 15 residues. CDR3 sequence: CASSRTTSRTGELFF. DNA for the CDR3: TGTGCCAGCAGTCGGACTACCTCGAGAACCGGGGAGCTGTTTTTT.

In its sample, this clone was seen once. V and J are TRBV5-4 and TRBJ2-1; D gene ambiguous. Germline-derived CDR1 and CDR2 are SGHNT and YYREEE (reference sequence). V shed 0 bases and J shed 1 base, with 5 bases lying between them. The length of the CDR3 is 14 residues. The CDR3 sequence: CASSLDSSYNEQFF. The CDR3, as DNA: TGTGCCAGCAGCTTGGACAGTTCCTACAATGAGCAGTTCTTC.

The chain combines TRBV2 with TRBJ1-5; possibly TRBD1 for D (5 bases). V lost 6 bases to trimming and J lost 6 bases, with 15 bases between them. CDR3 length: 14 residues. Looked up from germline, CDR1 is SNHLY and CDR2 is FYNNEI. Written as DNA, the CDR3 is TGTGCCAGCAGGGGACTAACCTCATTTCAGCCCCAGCATTTT. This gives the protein CASRGLTSFQPQHF.

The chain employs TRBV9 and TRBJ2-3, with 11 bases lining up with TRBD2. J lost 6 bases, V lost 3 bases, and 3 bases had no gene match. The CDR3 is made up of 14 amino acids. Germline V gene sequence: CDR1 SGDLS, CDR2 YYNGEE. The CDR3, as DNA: TGTGCCAGCAGCGAAACTAGCGGGAGTGATACGCAGTATTTT. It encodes CASSETSGSDTQYF.

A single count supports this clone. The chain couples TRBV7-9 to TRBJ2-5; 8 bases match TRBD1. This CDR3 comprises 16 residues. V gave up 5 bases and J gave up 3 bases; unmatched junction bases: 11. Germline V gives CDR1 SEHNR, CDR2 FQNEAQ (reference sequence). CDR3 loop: CASSPPGQDEKETQYF. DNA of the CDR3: TGTGCCAGCAGCCCCCCGGGACAGGACGAAAAAGAGACCCAGTACTTC.